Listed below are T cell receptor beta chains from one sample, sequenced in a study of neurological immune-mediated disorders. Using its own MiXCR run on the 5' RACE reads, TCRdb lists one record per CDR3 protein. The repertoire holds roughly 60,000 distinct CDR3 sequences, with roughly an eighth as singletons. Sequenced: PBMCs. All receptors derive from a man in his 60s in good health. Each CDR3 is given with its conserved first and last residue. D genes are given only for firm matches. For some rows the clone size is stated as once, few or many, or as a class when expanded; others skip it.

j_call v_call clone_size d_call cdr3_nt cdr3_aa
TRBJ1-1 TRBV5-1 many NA TGCGCCAGCAGCTTGGCAGGCTTGGGGGAGGAGAACACTGAAGCTTTCTTT CASSLAGLGEENTEAFF
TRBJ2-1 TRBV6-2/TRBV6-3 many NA TGTGCCAGCAATTACCCCACGGGGTACCTCGGTAAAAATGAGCAGTTCTTC CASNYPTGYLGKNEQFF
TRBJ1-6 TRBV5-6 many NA TGTGCCAGCAGCTTGAGGCAGGGGTGGGTTAATTCACCCCTCCACTTT CASSLRQGWVNSPLHF
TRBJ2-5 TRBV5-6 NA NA TGTGCCAGCAGCTTGACAGGCCCAGAGACACACTACTTC CASSLTGPETHYF
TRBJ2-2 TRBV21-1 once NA TGTACCAGCAGCCCTAATTTCCGGGCTTACAACACCGGGGAGCTGTTTTTT CTSSPNFRAYNTGELFF
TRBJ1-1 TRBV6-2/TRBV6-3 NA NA TGTGCCAGCAGTTATTGGGATGAAGCTTTCTTT CASSYWDEAFF
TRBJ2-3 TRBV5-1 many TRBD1 TGCGCCAGCAGCTTGGGGACAGGGGGTAAAGATACGCAGTATTTT CASSLGTGGKDTQYF
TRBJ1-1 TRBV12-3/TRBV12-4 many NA TGTGCCAGCAGTTTTAGGTACAACACTGAAGCTTTCTTT CASSFRYNTEAFF
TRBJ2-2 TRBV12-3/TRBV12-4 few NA TGTGCCAGCAGTTTAGCGTTGAGCACCGGGGAGCTGTTTTTT CASSLALSTGELFF
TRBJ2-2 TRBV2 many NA TGTGCCAGCAGGCGGTCAGGGAACACCGGGGAGCTGTTTTTT CASRRSGNTGELFF
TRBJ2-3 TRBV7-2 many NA TGTGCCAGCAGCTTTGCTATTCGCACAGATACGCAGTATTTT CASSFAIRTDTQYF
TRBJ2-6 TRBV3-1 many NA TGTGCCAGCAGCTCCCCGGGCGCCAACGTCCTGACTTTC CASSSPGANVLTF
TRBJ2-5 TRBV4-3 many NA TGCGCCAGCAGCCAAGACCGGTTGCGAGAGACCCAGTACTTC CASSQDRLRETQYF
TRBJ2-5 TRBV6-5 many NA TGTGCCAGCACCCCCAAACGGCAGGGGATCGGATCGGGCCAAGAGACCCAGTACTTC CASTPKRQGIGSGQETQYF
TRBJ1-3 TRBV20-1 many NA TGCAGTGCAAACTCCGGGAACACCATATATTTT CSANSGNTIYF
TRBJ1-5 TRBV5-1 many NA TGCGCCAGCAGCCGAGATGGAGCTGATCAGCCCCAGCATTTT CASSRDGADQPQHF
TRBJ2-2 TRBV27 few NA TGTGCCAGCAGCCGAATCACTAGAACCGTCTTCAACACCGGGGAGCTGTTTTTT CASSRITRTVFNTGELFF
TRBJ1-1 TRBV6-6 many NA TGTGCCAGCAGTTACCCTAGATCAACTGAAGCTTTCTTT CASSYPRSTEAFF
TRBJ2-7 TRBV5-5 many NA TGTGCCAGCAGCTTGGCAGGGGACTCCTACGAGCAGTACTTC CASSLAGDSYEQYF
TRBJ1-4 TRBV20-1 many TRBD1 TGCAGTGCCCCGGACAGGGATAATGAAAAACTGTTTTTT CSAPDRDNEKLFF
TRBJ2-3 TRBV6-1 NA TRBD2 TGTGCCAGCAAGCGGGGGAGCACAGATACGCAGTATTTT CASKRGSTDTQYF
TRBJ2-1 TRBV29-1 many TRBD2 TGCAGCGTTTTGGGACTAGCGGGGCCCATTGACAATGAGCAGTTCTTC CSVLGLAGPIDNEQFF
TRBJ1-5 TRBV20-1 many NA TGCAGTGCTAGCGGTAGACTCTTACAGGGCCTCCAGGGTCAGCCCCAGCATTTT CSASGRLLQGLQGQPQHF
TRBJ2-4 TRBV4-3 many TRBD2 TGCGCCAGCAGCCCCGGTAACGGGGGGGCTCGGAGTAACATTCAGTACTTC CASSPGNGGARSNIQYF
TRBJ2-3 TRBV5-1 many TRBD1 TGCGCCAGCTTACAGGGGGCTCATGGGACAGATACGCAGTATTTT CASLQGAHGTDTQYF
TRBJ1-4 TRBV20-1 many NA TGCAGTGCTAGGCCCATTCCAACTAATGAAAAACTGTTTTTT CSARPIPTNEKLFF
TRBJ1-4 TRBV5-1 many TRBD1 TGCGCCAGCAGCCCCTTCCCCGGGACAGGGGATGAAAAACTGTTTTTT CASSPFPGTGDEKLFF
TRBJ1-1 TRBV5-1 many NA TGCGCCAGCAGCTTGGATGGGCACTCGAACACTGAAGCTTTCTTT CASSLDGHSNTEAFF
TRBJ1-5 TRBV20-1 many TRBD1 TGCAGTGCCTTGACAGGGCAGGGACAGCCCCAGCATTTT CSALTGQGQPQHF
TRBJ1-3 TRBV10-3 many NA TGTGCCAGCACCCTTAGTGGAAACACCATATATTTT CASTLSGNTIYF
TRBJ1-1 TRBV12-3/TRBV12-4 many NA TGTGCCAGCAGGGGAGGGGGGACTGAAGCTTTCTTT CASRGGGTEAFF
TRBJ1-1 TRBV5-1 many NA TGCGCCAGCAGCTTTTACAGGGCCACTGAAGCTTTCTTT CASSFYRATEAFF
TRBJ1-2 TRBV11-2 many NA TGTGCCAGCAGCTTAGATCCAGGGGTGGACTATGGCTACACCTTC CASSLDPGVDYGYTF
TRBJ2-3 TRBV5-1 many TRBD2 TGCGCCAGCAGCTTGGGAAGGCGGGGGGATACGCAGTATTTT CASSLGRRGDTQYF
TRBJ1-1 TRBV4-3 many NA TGCGCCAGCAGCCAAGATCCACCTCAGGGGACGACTGAAGCTTTCTTT CASSQDPPQGTTEAFF
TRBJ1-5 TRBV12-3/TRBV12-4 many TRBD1 TGTGCCAGCAGTCCGGGACAGGGTATGGGGAGCAATCAGCCCCAGCATTTT CASSPGQGMGSNQPQHF
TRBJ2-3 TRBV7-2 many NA TGTGCCAGCAGCTTGTACCGTGGAGATACGCAGTATTTT CASSLYRGDTQYF
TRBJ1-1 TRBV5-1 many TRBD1 TGCGCCAGCAGCCCCGGACGGTGGGCAGGGGGAACTATGAACACTGAAGCTTTCTTT CASSPGRWAGGTMNTEAFF
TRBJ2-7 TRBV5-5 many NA TGTGCCAGCAGCTTATTCCCAGGGGCTTCCTACGAGCAGTACTTC CASSLFPGASYEQYF
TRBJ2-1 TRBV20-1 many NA TGCAGTGCCCGACCCCCGGGGGACTCCTACAATGAGCAGTTCTTC CSARPPGDSYNEQFF
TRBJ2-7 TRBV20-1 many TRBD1 TGCAGTGCTAGTCCCCCGGGACAGGGTACCTACGAGCAGTACTTC CSASPPGQGTYEQYF
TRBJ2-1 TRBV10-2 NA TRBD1 TGCGCCATCAGTGAGCGGGACAGGGCCTACAATGAGCAGTTCTTC CAISERDRAYNEQFF
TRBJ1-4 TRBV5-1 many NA TGCGCCAGCAGCTCGTCCGGGACAGAAAAACTGTTTTTT CASSSSGTEKLFF
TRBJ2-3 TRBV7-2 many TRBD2 TGTGCCAGCAGCCCCGGGGGGACCTACACAGATACGCAGTATTTT CASSPGGTYTDTQYF
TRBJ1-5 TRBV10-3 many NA TGTGCCATCAGTGAGGACAGTTATAGCAATCAGCCCCAGCATTTT CAISEDSYSNQPQHF
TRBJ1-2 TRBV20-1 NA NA TGCAGTGCTAGAGATAGGTCAACAACTTACTGCTACACCTTC CSARDRSTTYCYTF
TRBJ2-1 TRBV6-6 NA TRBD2 TGTGCCAGCAGTTACTGGTCCGGGGGGGAGAGAAATGAGCAGTTCTTC CASSYWSGGERNEQFF
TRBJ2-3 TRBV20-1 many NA TGCAGCGCGGGGGCGCCTAGCGGAGACTCGGATACGCAGTATTTT CSAGAPSGDSDTQYF
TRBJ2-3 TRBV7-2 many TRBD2 TGTGCCAGCAACTCCCCCCGGGGACTAGGCGCAGATACGCAGTATTTT CASNSPRGLGADTQYF
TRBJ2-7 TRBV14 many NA TGTGCCAGCAGCCCCTCGACAGGAACCTACGAGCAGTACTTC CASSPSTGTYEQYF
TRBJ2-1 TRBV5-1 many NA TGCGCCAGCAGCTTGGAAGGCTCCTACAATGAGCAGTTCTTC CASSLEGSYNEQFF
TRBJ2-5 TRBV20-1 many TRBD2 TGCAGTGCTAGAACTAGCGGGGGGTACGAGACCCAGTACTTC CSARTSGGYETQYF
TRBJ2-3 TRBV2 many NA TGTGCCAGCATCAGGACAGGCGGAGGGGATACGCAGTATTTT CASIRTGGGDTQYF
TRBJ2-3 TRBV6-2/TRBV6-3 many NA TGTGCCAGCAGTTACGGCTCAGGGACTAGCACAGATACGCAGTATTTT CASSYGSGTSTDTQYF
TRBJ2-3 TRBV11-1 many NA TGTGCCAGCAGCTCCGTCCGGGACTCGAACACAGATACGCAGTATTTT CASSSVRDSNTDTQYF
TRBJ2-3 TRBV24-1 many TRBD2 TGTGCCACCAGTGATTGGGGACTAGCGGGGGGGCGGGATACGCAGTATTTT CATSDWGLAGGRDTQYF
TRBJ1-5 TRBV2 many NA TGTGCCAGCAGTGACCACGGGAATCAGCCCCAGCATTTT CASSDHGNQPQHF
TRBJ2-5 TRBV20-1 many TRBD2 TGCAGTGCTAGTGAGGGACTAGCGGGCCCAGAGACCCAGTACTTC CSASEGLAGPETQYF
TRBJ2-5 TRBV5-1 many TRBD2 TGCGCCAGCAGTACTAGCGGGCAAGAGACCCAGTACTTC CASSTSGQETQYF
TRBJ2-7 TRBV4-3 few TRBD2 TGCGCCAGCAGCCAAGATTTGGGAGGGTTCTACGAGCAGTACTTC CASSQDLGGFYEQYF